The 30 T cell receptor beta chains below all came from one sample that was sequenced in a study of blood T cell repertoires in COVID-19. The protocol was immunoSEQ multiplex PCR, while the TCRdb copy is restricted to in-frame clones and leaves out a portion. The table includes around 37,000 clones, roughly 90% detected once. Source material: peripheral blood. The receptors come from a man in his fifties or sixties with active or convalescent COVID-19.

This sequence joins TRBV4-1 and TRBJ2-7; D might be TRBD1 (7 bases). CDR3 length equals 17 residues. Germline V lookup: CDR1 MGHRA, CDR2 YSYEKL. The V end lost 2 bases, the J end lost 2 bases, and 19 bases lay between the germline ends. The CDR3 sequence is CASSQPLEGRGAYEQYF. The CDR3 coding sequence is TGCGCCAGCAGCCAACCCCTGGAGGGCAGGGGGGCCTACGAGCAGTACTTC.

The chain joins TRBV27 to TRBJ1-5; D is possibly TRBD1 (6 bases). With 6 bases removed from V and 0 bases from J, the gap between germline ends came to 27 bases. Germline CDR1 reads MNHEY; CDR2 reads SMNVEV (reference sequence). This CDR3 is built from 20 residues. Here the CDR3 reads CASSLGGRGSRGGSNQPQHF. CDR3 bases: TGTGCCAGCAGCCTTGGGGGGCGGGGGTCCAGGGGTGGTAGCAATCAGCCCCAGCATTTT.

This rearrangement joins TRBV9 to TRBJ2-3; 10 nucleotides line up with TRBD2. Germline V gene data show CDR1 as SGDLS and CDR2 as YYNGEE. After removal of 4 bases from V and 2 bases from J, the junction contained 19 bases not matched to a gene. CDR3 size: 20 residues. CDR3 loop: CASSPRNPILAGGTTDTQYF. CDR3 sequence (DNA): TGTGCCAGCAGCCCGAGAAACCCGATATTAGCGGGAGGTACCACAGATACGCAGTATTTT.

V gene TRBV10-3 combines with J gene TRBJ2-2, with TRBD1 matching 7 bases. V lost 3 bases to trimming and J lost 4 bases; unmatched junction nucleotides: 8. This CDR3 is 16 amino acids long. CDR1 ENHRY and CDR2 SYGVKD come from the germline V gene. This CDR3 is CAISDHRAGGTGELFF. CDR3 sequence (DNA): TGTGCCATCAGTGACCATCGGGCAGGGGGCACCGGGGAGCTGTTTTTT.

This chain links TRBV6-1 with TRBJ2-7, with no clear D. Germline values: CDR1 MNHNS, CDR2 SASEGT. The germline V and J ends were trimmed by 2 bases and 6 bases, with 5 bases remaining between them. This CDR3 has 11 residues. Here the CDR3 DNA reads TGTGCCAGCAGTGAAACGGGCGAGCAGTACTTC. Protein: CASSETGEQYF.

V and J are TRBV29-1 and TRBJ2-7; TRBD2 matches 13 bases. Germline V gene sequence: CDR1 SQVTM, CDR2 ANQGSEA. This CDR3 is 16 amino acids long. Trimming at V came to 4 bases and at J to 2 bases, leaving 8 bases not matched to a gene. The CDR3 DNA follows: TGCAGCGTTGTCGGGGGACTAGCGGGGATTACCTACGAGCAGTACTTC. It translates to CSVVGGLAGITYEQYF.

This clone was counted a single time. This chain joins TRBV15 and TRBJ2-1, with TRBD1 as a possible D gene (5 bases). Germline-derived CDR1 and CDR2 are LNHNV and YYDKDF (reference sequence). V was shortened by 0 bases and J by 1 base, with 10 bases between the two germline ends. This CDR3 region has 16 residues. The CDR3 DNA sequence: TGTGCCACCAGCAGAGATGCGGCAGGGTCCTACAATGAGCAGTTCTTC. Amino acids: CATSRDAAGSYNEQFF. Full variable domain (remainder filled in from reference TRBV15 and TRBJ2-1): DAMVIQNPRYQVTQFGKPVTLSCSQTLNHNVMYWYQQKSSQAPKLLFHYYDKDFNNEADTPDNFQSRRPNTSFCFLDIRSPGLGDTAMYLCATSRDAAGSYNEQFFGPGTRLTVL.

V is TRBV28 and J is TRBJ1-1; tentative D call: TRBD1 (6 bases). The CDR3 has 15 residues. The germline gives CDR1 MDHEN, CDR2 SYDVKM. Trimming removed 3 bases from V and 1 base from J, with 12 bases in between. The CDR3: CASSLIRGWNTEAFF. The DNA of the CDR3 is TGTGCCAGCAGTTTGATCAGGGGCTGGAACACTGAAGCTTTCTTT.

V and J are TRBV27 and TRBJ1-6, with 9 bases aligning to TRBD1. The CDR3 covers 15 residues. J lost 9 bases, V lost 2 bases, and 5 bases had no gene match. CDR1 is MNHEY and CDR2 is SMNVEV in the germline V gene (reference sequence). CDR3 in DNA: TGTGCCAGCAGTTTAGTGGGACAGGGAGGTTCACCCCTCCACTTT. Translation gives CASSLVGQGGSPLHF.

This sequence joins TRBV6-2 or TRBV6-3 and TRBJ2-7; 11 nucleotides agree with TRBD2. CDR1 and CDR2 from the germline V gene are MNHEY and SVGEGT. The CDR3 totals 15 residues. The J segment lost 1 base and the V segment lost 4 bases, leaving 3 bases of the junction unmatched. The CDR3 sequence: CASSWLAGGSYEQYF. The CDR3 bases are TGTGCCAGCAGTTGGCTAGCGGGAGGATCCTACGAGCAGTACTTC.

The rearrangement joins TRBV28 to TRBJ2-1; TRBD2 matches 13 bases. The CDR3 is 17 residues long. Losses at the gene ends were 3 bases for V and 1 base for J; bases not matched to a gene: 3. The germline CDR1 and CDR2 sequences are MDHEN and SYDVKM. The CDR3 sequence: CASSFPTSGRSYNEQFF. The CDR3 nucleotides read TGTGCCAGCAGTTTCCCGACTAGCGGGAGGTCCTACAATGAGCAGTTCTTC.

The chain recombines TRBV9 with TRBJ1-5; D is perhaps TRBD1 (6 bases). V lost 3 bases and J lost 0, with 10 bases in between. This CDR3 spans 15 amino acids. CDR1 and CDR2 from the germline V gene are SGDLS and YYNGEE. This chain's CDR3 is CASSAQGHSNQPQHF. The CDR3 region has the DNA TGTGCCAGCAGCGCACAGGGTCATAGCAATCAGCCCCAGCATTTT.

V usage is TRBV11-2 and J usage is TRBJ2-1, with 9 bases fitting TRBD2. The ends lost 1 base at V and 2 bases at J; junction bases unmatched: 0. The CDR3 has 15 residues. Germline V gives CDR1 SGHAT, CDR2 FQNNGV. Written as DNA, the CDR3 is TGTGCCAGCAGCTTAGGACTAGCGGCCTACAATGAGCAGTTCTTC. Protein sequence: CASSLGLAAYNEQFF. The full variable domain, with the rest looked up from reference TRBV11-2 and TRBJ2-1, is EAGVAQSPRYKIIEKRQSVAFWCNPISGHATLYWYQQILGQGPKLLIQFQNNGVVDDSQLPKDRFSAERLKGVDSTLKIQPAKLEDSAVYLCASSLGLAAYNEQFFGPGTRLTVL.

The chain recombines TRBV6-2 or TRBV6-3 with TRBJ2-7; 7 positions agree with TRBD1. The germline V gene has CDR1 MNHEY and CDR2 SVGEGT. Unmatched junction bases numbered 8, after V lost 5 bases and J lost 1 base. This CDR3 is built from 15 residues. Here the CDR3 reads CASSDPGTASYEQYF. CDR3 bases: TGTGCCAGCAGTGACCCCGGGACAGCATCCTACGAGCAGTACTTC.

The chain uses TRBV27 and TRBJ1-6; TRBD1 matches 7 bases. With 5 bases clipped from V and 8 bases from J, the junction kept 6 bases outside the gene matches. The CDR3 runs to 14 residues. Germline CDR1 reads MNHEY; CDR2 reads SMNVEV (reference sequence). The chain's CDR3 is CASSAGTAYSPLHF. Here the CDR3 DNA reads TGTGCCAGCAGTGCCGGGACAGCCTATTCACCCCTCCACTTT.

V gene TRBV20-1 combines with J gene TRBJ1-1, with D uncertain. Germline V gives CDR1 DFQATT, CDR2 SNEGSKA (reference sequence). The V gene lost 0 bases and the J gene lost 7 bases, with 6 bases spanning the gap. The CDR3 has 11 residues. CDR3 protein: CSAREWSEAFF. CDR3 nucleotide sequence: TGCAGTGCTAGAGAGTGGAGTGAAGCTTTCTTT.

This sequence joins TRBV2 and TRBJ2-3; weak D call: TRBD2 (5 bases). In germline, CDR1 is SNHLY, CDR2 FYNNEI. This CDR3 contains 14 residues. The V end was cut by 4 bases, the J end by 0 bases, with 8 bases between. The CDR3 spells CASSVGGSTDTQYF. Written as DNA, the CDR3 is TGTGCCAGCAGTGTGGGCGGGAGCACAGATACGCAGTATTTT.

The V call is TRBV6-5, the J call TRBJ2-7, with TRBD2 matching over 12 bases. After removal of 6 bases from V and 2 bases from J, the junction contained 5 bases not matched to a gene. From germline, CDR1 is MNHEY and CDR2 SVGAGI. This CDR3 comprises 15 residues. CDR3 sequence reads: CASSNGLAGPYEQYF. CDR3 sequence (DNA): TGTGCCAGCAGCAACGGACTAGCGGGACCCTACGAGCAGTACTTC.

The V and J genes are TRBV6-6 and TRBJ1-2; TRBD1 agrees at 10 bases. With 5 bases clipped from V and 5 bases from J, the junction kept 11 bases outside the gene matches. The germline CDR1 and CDR2 sequences are MNHNY and SVGAGI (reference sequence). The CDR3 contains 16 residues. This CDR3 is CASSPQWDRGPYGYTF. The CDR3 DNA reads TGTGCCAGCAGTCCCCAATGGGACAGGGGCCCTTATGGCTACACCTTC.

This clone was detected only once. The V call is TRBV5-4, the J call TRBJ2-1; 10 bases line up with TRBD1. Unmatched junction bases numbered 3, after V lost 3 bases and J lost 3 bases. The CDR3 length is 15 residues. CDR1 and CDR2 (germline): SGHNT, YYREEE (reference sequence). The CDR3 nucleotides read TGTGCCAGCAGCTCCCGGGACAGGGGCTACAATGAGCAGTTCTTC. As protein: CASSSRDRGYNEQFF.

The chain couples TRBV2 to TRBJ1-1; the D gene is possibly TRBD1 (5 bases). Germline values: CDR1 SNHLY, CDR2 FYNNEI. V was pared by 2 bases and J by 0 bases, with 10 bases between. The CDR3 has 15 residues. This CDR3 reads CASSEQGPMNTEAFF. CDR3 coding DNA: TGTGCCAGCAGTGAACAGGGTCCCATGAACACTGAAGCTTTCTTT.

The chain is built from TRBV27 and TRBJ2-2, with 7 bases aligning to TRBD2. The length of the CDR3 is 18 residues. Germline V gives CDR1 MNHEY, CDR2 SMNVEV (reference sequence). V shed 1 base and J 0 bases; nucleotides not matched to a gene: 8. The CDR3 here is CASSLWAGEYSNTGELFF. The CDR3 coding sequence is TGTGCCAGCAGTTTATGGGCGGGAGAGTATTCGAACACCGGGGAGCTGTTTTTT.

The chain has TRBV6-2 or TRBV6-3 and TRBJ1-5, with D uncertain. The germline V gene has CDR1 MNHEY and CDR2 SVGEGT. V was clipped by 5 bases and J by 5 bases, with 10 bases between them. This CDR3 region has 13 residues. The CDR3 DNA is TGTGCCAGCAGTCGCCCGGTGGATCAGCCCCAGCATTTT. It codes for CASSRPVDQPQHF.

The chain employs TRBV9 and TRBJ1-5; 8 bases match TRBD1. Trimming cost V 0 bases and J 5 bases; bases outside gene matches: 7. The CDR3 length is 16 residues. The germline V gene has CDR1 SGDLS and CDR2 YYNGEE. The chain's CDR3 is CASSVGTGRPHQPQHF. The CDR3 DNA is TGTGCCAGCAGCGTAGGGACAGGGAGACCCCATCAGCCCCAGCATTTT.

The rearrangement uses TRBV11-2 and TRBJ1-2; 8 bases map to TRBD1. Trimming took 5 bases from V and 4 from J; bases not matched to a gene: 9. CDR3 size: 15 residues. Germline V gene data show CDR1 as SGHAT and CDR2 as FQNNGV. The CDR3 region has the DNA TGTGCCAGCAGCCCTACGACAGGGGTTGGCTATGGCTACACCTTC. Its translation: CASSPTTGVGYGYTF.

This chain joins TRBV5-1 and TRBJ1-1; 9 bases are shared with TRBD1. This CDR3 is 18 amino acids long. CDR1 is SGHRS and CDR2 is YFSETQ in the germline V gene. J gave up 0 bases and V 0 bases, and 9 bases lay outside the gene matches. CDR3: CASSLGLTGTGMNTEAFF. CDR3 DNA: TGCGCCAGCAGCTTGGGTTTAACCGGGACAGGGATGAACACTGAAGCTTTCTTT. The complete variable domain, with remaining parts taken from reference TRBV5-1 and TRBJ1-1, reads KAGVTQTPRYLIKTRGQQVTLSCSPISGHRSVSWYQQTPGQGLQFLFEYFSETQRNKGNFPGRFSGRQFSNSRSEMNVSTLELGDSALYLCASSLGLTGTGMNTEAFFGQGTRLTVV.

This chain joins TRBV9 and TRBJ1-1, with no clear D. Trimming removed 1 base from V and 0 bases from J, with 7 bases in between. The CDR3 is 14 amino acids. The germline gives CDR1 SGDLS, CDR2 YYNGEE. The DNA of the CDR3 is TGTGCCAGCAGCGTATCCCCAATGAACACTGAAGCTTTCTTT. This translates into CASSVSPMNTEAFF.

The J gene is TRBJ2-3, the V gene TRBV5-6; the D is unclear. CDR1 SGHDT and CDR2 YYEEEE come from the germline V gene. V was trimmed by 0 bases and J by 0 bases, leaving 8 bases between them. The CDR3 has 15 amino acids. The CDR3 reads CASSLDYASTDTQYF. The CDR3 DNA sequence: TGTGCCAGCAGCTTGGACTATGCTAGCACAGATACGCAGTATTTT.

The chain is built from TRBV7-8 and TRBJ2-5, with TRBD2 identical over 12 bases. From germline, CDR1 is SGHVS and CDR2 FQNEAQ. This CDR3 is 17 amino acids long. V lost 2 bases and J lost 4; bases outside the gene matches: 8. The CDR3: CASSLSLAGGPIETQYF. The CDR3 DNA sequence: TGTGCCAGCAGCTTAAGTCTAGCGGGAGGGCCGATAGAGACCCAGTACTTC.

The genes are TRBV27 and TRBJ2-3, with D possibly TRBD1 on 5 matching bases. The CDR3 extends over 15 amino acids. Deletions cut 1 base from V and 3 bases from J, with 11 bases between. CDR1 is MNHEY, CDR2 SMNVEV, per germline (reference sequence). The DNA for the CDR3 is TGTGCCAGCAGTTTATGGGGCCAGGGAACAGATACGCAGTATTTT. It codes for CASSLWGQGTDTQYF.